This TCR beta chain derives from a study of technical replicates of blood from four donors. The repertoire was sequenced with immunoSEQ multiplex PCR; TCRdb's copy has only in-frame clones and lacks some. The repertoire consists of 80,000 to 100,000 clones, with 92% occurring once and the leading ten covering approximately 0.25%. Germline CDR1 is SGHRS and CDR2 is YFSETQ. This CDR3 is built from 17 residues. V was pared by 0 bases and J by 3 bases, with 5 bases of the junction left unmatched. This TCR was sampled from a human donor in good health. The sample was T cells isolated from PBMCs. This chain connects TRBV5-1 to TRBJ2-2; 10 bases match TRBD1. The CDR3 DNA follows: TGCGCCAGCAGCTTGGGGGGGACAGGGGCCTACACCGGGGAGCTGTTTTTT. It is translated as CASSLGGTGAYTGELFF.